This TCR beta chain was captured in a study of cytomegalovirus exposure and HLA in healthy donors. Comments on this clone: The antigen remains undetermined.

The primer mix had 60 Vbeta and 13 Jbeta primers. Sequenced by immunoSEQ multiplex PCR; TCRdb stores in-frame clones only, minus some. The sample carries roughly 160,000 clones, approximately 76% recorded once. Findings of the study overall: The CMV antigen specificity of a few CMV-associated chains was confirmed through in vitro analysis.

Between the trimmed V and J ends, which lost 6 bases and 0 bases, there was a span of 14 bases. The CDR3 is 15 amino acids. Germline V CDR1 and CDR2: KGHSH, LQKENI. V usage is TRBV18 and J usage is TRBJ1-1, with D hard to call. Sequencing used PBMCs. The source is a woman between 18 and 29 years old in good health and CMV-seropositive. The CDR3 nucleotides read TGTGCCAGCTCGCGGGGTCGCGTTATGAACACTGAAGCTTTCTTT. It specifies CASSRGRVMNTEAFF.